The 22 T cell receptor beta chains in this list originate from one sample, sequenced in a study of early stage breast cancer tumors (dated by TCRdb to 2017 to 2019). Receptors were amplified or captured by the immunoSEQ multiplex PCR assay. TCRdb mirrors the immuneACCESS table, restricted to in-frame sequences. Some clones are absent from its copies; in checked studies, under half trace to an unresolved V gene, and the reason for the others is unknown. The sample includes about 9,600 clones, with about 66% observed a single time. Less than 9% of the sample belongs to the ten largest clones. Sequencing input: breast tumor tissue. The source of these receptors is a person aged 45-65 years with breast cancer.

V and J are TRBV28 and TRBJ2-7; D gene uncertain. Germline V gives CDR1 MDHEN, CDR2 SYDVKM. The CDR3 is 14 amino acids. The V end was cut by 7 bases, the J end by 6 bases, with 19 bases between. The CDR3 coding sequence is TGTGCCAGCACTCCCAGTGGCAGTCACGGCGAGCAGTACTTC. Translating gives CASTPSGSHGEQYF.

With regard to this clone: In this CDR3 the conserved last residue, phenylalanine or tryptophan, is missing, so a read error is likely. The chain combines TRBV7-9 with TRBJ1-4; D is undetermined. Germline assignment: CDR1 SEHNR and CDR2 FQNEAQ (reference sequence). This CDR3 spans 15 amino acids. The V and J ends lost 0 bases and 5 bases respectively, with 10 bases between them. The CDR3 DNA reads as TGTGCCAGCAGCTTAGCGGAAAGGGAGAATGAAAAACTGTTTTGT. As protein: CASSLAERENEKLFC.

This clone was seen more than once but under ten times. The chain carries TRBV7-2 and TRBJ2-4, with D uncertain. Germline V lookup: CDR1 SGHTA, CDR2 FQGNSA. Trimming stripped 1 base from V and 4 bases from J, with 5 bases between. CDR3 length equals 13 residues. Here the CDR3 reads CASSLEPKNIQYF. CDR3 sequence (DNA): TGTGCCAGCAGCTTAGAGCCGAAAAACATTCAGTACTTC. The full variable domain, rest sourced from reference TRBV7-2 and TRBJ2-4, is GAGVSQSPSNKVTEKGKDVELRCDPISGHTALYWYRQSLGQGLEFLIYFQGNSAPDKSGLPSDRFSAERTGGSVSTLTIQRTQQEDSAVYLCASSLEPKNIQYFGAGTRLSVL.

The V call is TRBV5-1, the J call TRBJ1-4; a possible D gene is TRBD1 (6 bases). V was pared by 0 bases and J by 3 bases, with 6 bases between. This CDR3 is built from 14 residues. CDR1 SGHRS and CDR2 YFSETQ come from the germline V gene. This chain's CDR3 is CASSLGTANEKLFF. CDR3 in DNA: TGCGCCAGCAGCTTGGGGACAGCTAATGAAAAACTGTTTTTT. Full variable domain (outside the CDR3, taken from reference TRBV5-1 and TRBJ1-4): KAGVTQTPRYLIKTRGQQVTLSCSPISGHRSVSWYQQTPGQGLQFLFEYFSETQRNKGNFPGRFSGRQFSNSRSEMNVSTLELGDSALYLCASSLGTANEKLFFGSGTQLSVL.

The genes are TRBV19 and TRBJ1-2; possible D gene TRBD1, 6 bases. The CDR3 spans 14 residues. CDR1 and CDR2 (germline): LNHDA, SQIVND (reference sequence). Trimming left V 6 bases short and J 3 bases short, with 14 bases between. The CDR3: CASRSTGIHYGYTF. The CDR3 bases are TGTGCCAGTAGGTCAACAGGGATTCACTATGGCTACACCTTC.

The chain links TRBV6-1 to TRBJ1-6, with D tentatively TRBD1 (5 bases). Per germline, CDR1 MNHNS and CDR2 SASEGT. The CDR3 length is 17 residues. V was cut by 0 bases and J by 7 bases, with 16 bases left in between. The CDR3 bases are TGTGCCAGCAGTGAAGCGCTGGTTGGGGGTCCCAATTCACCCCTCCACTTT. Translating it yields CASSEALVGGPNSPLHF.

This clone has a handful of counts. V is TRBV4-1 and J is TRBJ2-2; the D gene could be TRBD1 or TRBD2 (6 bases each). Germline CDR1 is MGHRA and CDR2 is YSYEKL. Trimming left V 4 bases short and J 6 bases short, with 12 bases between. The CDR3 consists of 14 residues. The CDR3 loop reads CASSRNRDSGELFF. The CDR3 coding sequence is TGCGCCAGCAGCCGGAACAGGGACTCCGGGGAGCTGTTTTTT.

V usage is TRBV6-6 and J usage is TRBJ2-7; D uncertain. Germline assignment: CDR1 MNHNY and CDR2 SVGAGI (reference sequence). V was shortened by 6 bases and J by 1 base, with 10 bases between the two germline ends. The CDR3 is 13 residues long. This CDR3 reads CASRPPSSYEQYF. The CDR3 DNA sequence: TGTGCCAGCAGGCCTCCTAGTTCCTACGAGCAGTACTTC.

This clone was found a few times. The chain links TRBV6-6 to TRBJ2-5; D is unclear. This CDR3 spans 14 amino acids. The germline CDR1 and CDR2 sequences are MNHNY and SVGAGI (reference sequence). Trimming shortened V by 5 bases and J by 2 bases, and 12 bases separated the two germline ends. CDR3 coding DNA: TGTGCCAGCAGTGGCCACAGTGCGCAAGAGACCCAGTACTTC. Its protein product is CASSGHSAQETQYF.

The CDR3 sequence is CASSISGNTGELFF. In DNA form, the CDR3 reads TGTGCCAGTAGTATCAGTGGGAACACCGGGGAGCTGTTTTTT. The chain combines TRBV19 with TRBJ2-2; D unclear. The germline gives CDR1 LNHDA, CDR2 SQIVND (reference sequence). The V end was cut by 3 bases, the J end by 1 base, with 6 bases between. This CDR3 has 14 amino acids.

This chain links TRBV5-1 with TRBJ1-4, with D perhaps matching TRBD1 (5 bases). V was pared by 4 bases and J by 7 bases, with 17 bases between. The CDR3 is 15 residues long. Germline CDR1 and CDR2: SGHRS and YFSETQ. The CDR3 DNA follows: TGCGCCAGCAGCCTGGATGTGCGGGACGGTGAAAAACTGTTTTTT. This gives the protein CASSLDVRDGEKLFF.

CDR3 residues: CASTQQGARNEQFF. The CDR3 DNA follows: TGTGCCAGCACCCAACAGGGGGCACGGAATGAGCAGTTCTTC. The chain is built from TRBV27 and TRBJ2-1; 9 nucleotides match TRBD1. V lost 7 bases, J lost 7 bases, and 8 bases stayed unmatched. Per germline, CDR1 MNHEY and CDR2 SMNVEV (reference sequence). The CDR3 has 14 amino acids.

This clone was found a few times. The chain recombines TRBV10-3 with TRBJ1-2; 8 positions agree with TRBD1. V shed 11 bases and J 9 bases; nucleotides not matched to a gene: 14. The germline V gene encodes CDR1 ENHRY and CDR2 SYGVKD. The CDR3 has 13 residues. The CDR3 DNA is TGTGCCTCCGGCGGACAGGGCGAGGGCAGCTACACCTTC. It encodes CASGGQGEGSYTF.

This clone was seen a handful of times. This chain uses TRBV10-2 with TRBJ2-5; 7 bases map to TRBD1. CDR3 length equals 12 residues. V shed 7 bases, J shed 4 bases, and the junction held 3 bases outside the gene matches. CDR1 is WSHSY, CDR2 SAAADI, per germline. CDR3 sequence (DNA): TGCGCCAGCAACAGGGGCGGAGAGACCCAGTACTTC. Translating gives CASNRGGETQYF.

This rearrangement joins TRBV11-3 to TRBJ1-1; D is uncertain. Germline V lookup: CDR1 SGHNT, CDR2 YENEEA. This CDR3 spans 15 amino acids. With 7 bases removed from V and 5 bases from J, the gap between germline ends came to 20 bases. CDR3 in DNA: TGTGCCAGCATCGTATCTAGGGCGGCAAGAACTGAAGCTTTCTTT. This translates into CASIVSRAARTEAFF.

The V and J genes are TRBV30 and TRBJ1-2; D is unclear. The ends were cut back, 4 bases at V and 0 bases at J, with 12 bases in the middle. CDR3 length equals 14 residues. Germline CDR1 GTSNPN, CDR2 SVGIG (reference sequence). Here the CDR3 reads CAWKRDPSNYGYTF. CDR3 bases: TGTGCCTGGAAACGCGACCCCTCTAACTATGGCTACACCTTC. Looking up the rest from reference TRBV30 and TRBJ1-2 gives the full variable domain: SQTIHQWPATLVQPVGSPLSLECTVEGTSNPNLYWYRQAAGRGLQLLFYSVGIGQISSEVPQNLSASRPQDRQFILSSKKLLLSDSGFYLCAWKRDPSNYGYTFGSGTRLTVV.

This clone has a handful of counts. The chain joins TRBV5-1 to TRBJ2-3, with a possible D match to TRBD2 (6 bases). Germline V gene lookup returns CDR1 SGHRS and CDR2 YFSETQ. V was shortened by 0 bases and J by 3 bases, with 14 bases between the two germline ends. The CDR3 covers 16 residues. The DNA of the CDR3 is TGCGCCAGCAGCTTGGAGGCGGGAAGGGTAACAGATACGCAGTATTTT. Translation: CASSLEAGRVTDTQYF. Supplemented by reference TRBV5-1 and TRBJ2-3, the full variable domain reads KAGVTQTPRYLIKTRGQQVTLSCSPISGHRSVSWYQQTPGQGLQFLFEYFSETQRNKGNFPGRFSGRQFSNSRSEMNVSTLELGDSALYLCASSLEAGRVTDTQYFGPGTRLTVL.

The rearrangement joins TRBV5-1 to TRBJ2-7; 12 bases agree with TRBD1. The germline V gene encodes CDR1 SGHRS and CDR2 YFSETQ. V was pared by 4 bases and J by 6 bases, with 8 bases of the junction left unmatched. The CDR3 extends over 15 amino acids. DNA for the CDR3: TGCGCCAGCAGCGGAGGGACAGGGGGCGCTTTCGAGCAGTACTTC. Translation: CASSGGTGGAFEQYF.

This sequence joins TRBV7-3 and TRBJ2-1, with D maybe TRBD2 (6 bases). Germline CDR1 SGHTA, CDR2 FQGTGA. With 5 bases removed from V and 1 base from J, the gap between germline ends came to 6 bases. There are 13 residues in the CDR3. The CDR3: CASSGGSYNEQFF. The CDR3 coding sequence is TGTGCCAGCAGCGGGGGGTCCTACAATGAGCAGTTCTTC.

The table lists this clone with a count of one. The chain couples TRBV19 to TRBJ1-5, with TRBD1 identical over 9 bases. Germline V gene sequence: CDR1 LNHDA, CDR2 SQIVND (reference sequence). V shed 4 bases, J shed 6 bases, and the junction held 19 bases outside the gene matches. The CDR3 covers 19 residues. The CDR3 nucleotides read TGTGCCAGTAGTAGACTAGATAGGGACAGGGTTTACGCGGGTCAGCCCCAGCATTTT. Amino acid sequence: CASSRLDRDRVYAGQPQHF.

This clone was seen only a few times. The V call is TRBV6-1, the J call TRBJ1-1; weak D call: TRBD1 (5 bases). Between the trimmed V and J ends, which lost 3 bases and 1 base, there was a span of 12 bases. CDR1 and CDR2 from the germline V gene are MNHNS and SASEGT. This CDR3 is built from 15 residues. CDR3 sequence: CASSELGHRNTEAFF. CDR3 in DNA: TGTGCCAGCAGTGAGTTAGGACATAGGAACACTGAAGCTTTCTTT.

This clone was seen once. The chain carries TRBV5-1 and TRBJ2-1; the D is unclear. Germline V lookup: CDR1 SGHRS, CDR2 YFSETQ. The CDR3 is made up of 13 amino acids. V was pared by 4 bases and J by 10 bases, with 15 bases between. The CDR3 sequence: CASSDPPAEEQFF. CDR3 bases: TGCGCCAGCAGCGACCCACCGGCCGAGGAGCAGTTCTTC.